This T cell receptor beta chain was documented in a study of T cell responses to AZD1222 COVID-19 vaccine (dated by TCRdb to about 2021). The study in broad terms: AZD1222 recipients with second doses at about 4 weeks or about 12 weeks were pooled, because spike-specific TCR depth and breadth did not differ between schedules. A total of 233 trial participants underwent TCR sequencing, of whom about 200 had received two doses of AZD1222 and roughly 26 had received two doses of the MenACWY control vaccine. Trial participants were enrolled by age into 18-55, 56-69 and 70-plus year subgroups, with approximately 150, 28 and 58 TCR-sequenced participants respectively. Findings and caveats that apply to the study as a whole: Only 5 to 7 AZD1222 recipients were SARS-CoV-2 seropositive at baseline, limiting conclusions about previously exposed vaccinees. CD4 TCRs associated with the vaccine covered the entire spike protein, and the dominant responses were in regions 160-218 and 743-854. No day 14 peak-response samples were available, so repertoires were characterized only after the peak T cell response. Epitopes outside the regions mutated in the B.1.351 and B.1.1.7 variants were reportedly recognized by nearly half of the unique spike-specific TCRs. After two AZD1222 doses, both the breadth and the depth of spike-specific TCRs were significantly higher than at day 0 and than in MenACWY recipients. Most participants were white British and females outnumbered males, and the authors suggested that clonal diversity may have been underestimated. The 56-69-year group was small, and its depth increase did not reach significance, likely because of low power.

The label giving this sample's time point can be read as: baseline before first vaccination. Vaccinee samples were obtained from the UK trials COV001 and COV002, which included a single-blind randomized controlled phase 2/3 trial of AZD1222 (ChAdOx1 nCoV-19) in healthy adults. For TCRbeta chain sequencing, PBMC samples from trial participants were taken at day 0 and at day 28 after the second dose. As for this clone: Its antigen remains undetermined. Base qualities were left out, and no much larger clone turns up one base away.

Its CDR3 holds 15 amino acids, cysteine through phenylalanine. Just CDR3 DNA is preserved here, 45 bases in frame from base 1. V is cut back by 2 bases and J by 3 bases, with 3 bases in the junction unmatched. The germline V gene encodes CDR1 MNHNS and CDR2 SASEGT. The CDR3 regions of human TCRbeta chains were analyzed by immunosequencing. Regarding the original processing steps: Repertoire TCRs were matched against a reference library of SARS-CoV-2-specific TCRs generated with the MIRA antigen-specificity platform. Breadth was defined as the fraction of unique TCRs that were SARS-CoV-2-associated. Depth was defined as the fraction of total T cells that were SARS-CoV-2-associated. Using the MIRA data, each spike-specific TCR was mapped to the spike region that the TCR reacts to and placed in a CD4 or CD8 class. Log10-transformed breadth and depth values were compared by one-way ANOVA with Sidak's multiple comparisons tests. TCRdb took over this immuneACCESS table, retaining in-frame rearrangements with V and J assigned. Such tables are incomplete; in checked studies, under half of the missing clones stem from an unresolved V gene, and the remainder is unexplained. Clone size and V and J calls were adopted from that table, with D and trimming inferred from the DNA. The sample yields 150,000 to 200,000 clones; roughly nine tenths were counted once. 6.9% of the sample is in the top ten clones.

This TCR was sampled from an adult in good health. This chain is built from TRBV6-1 and TRBJ2-1, and TRBD1 aligns with 8 junction nucleotides. Sequences were derived from peripheral blood, sampled on day 0 of AZD1222 vaccination. The base sequence is TGTGCCAGCAGTGAAAACACAGGGGGCTACAATGAGCAGTTCTTC. Its translation is CASSENTGGYNEQFF.